This passage covers 8 T cell receptor beta chains from one sample sequenced in a study of cytomegalovirus exposure and HLA in healthy donors. This PCR relied on a set of 60 Vbeta primers and 13 Jbeta primers. Sequencing was performed with immunoSEQ multiplex PCR; in TCRdb, only in-frame clones are kept and a portion is missing. The table has 110,000 to 150,000 clones, about 76% seen once. Sample: PBMCs. These receptors were collected from a male donor in good health and CMV-seronegative.

This sequence joins TRBV7-9 and TRBJ2-1, with a possible D match to TRBD2 (6 bases). The germline V gene encodes CDR1 SEHNR and CDR2 FQNEAQ (reference sequence). The CDR3 length is 17 residues. Trimming removed 7 bases at V and 2 bases at J, with 21 bases between. CDR3 in DNA: TGTGCCAGCACCTTCCTCGGTCGGGGGAGAGCCTACAATGAGCAGTTCTTC. This codes for CASTFLGRGRAYNEQFF.

J is TRBJ2-7 and V is TRBV30, with a weak D call TRBD1 (6 bases). Trimming took 3 bases from V and 5 from J, leaving 14 bases between them. Germline assignment: CDR1 GTSNPN and CDR2 SVGIG (reference sequence). The CDR3 runs 13 residues. CDR3 sequence reads: CAWSIVQGNEQYF. Here the CDR3 DNA reads TGTGCCTGGAGCATCGTACAGGGTAACGAGCAGTACTTC.

This sequence joins TRBV11-1 and TRBJ2-5, with D perhaps TRBD2 (6 bases). Germline CDR1 reads SGHAT; CDR2 reads FQDESV (reference sequence). V lost 5 bases and J 2 bases, leaving 9 bases between the germline ends. This CDR3 has 13 residues. This CDR3 reads CASSPGLQETQYF. The CDR3 DNA reads as TGTGCCAGCAGCCCAGGACTACAAGAGACCCAGTACTTC.

The chain joins TRBV6-1 to TRBJ1-2; D uncertain. The CDR3 is made up of 13 amino acids. Per the germline V gene, CDR1 is MNHNS and CDR2 is SASEGT. V was trimmed by 7 bases and J by 1 base, leaving 10 bases between them. The CDR3 spells CASNLHYNYGYTF. Written as DNA, the CDR3 is TGTGCCAGCAACCTACACTATAACTATGGCTACACCTTC.

The chain employs TRBV7-6 and TRBJ2-5; a possible D gene is TRBD2 (6 bases). Trimming pared 1 base from V and 7 bases from J, leaving 10 bases between. The CDR3 runs to 13 residues. Per the germline V gene, CDR1 is SGHVS and CDR2 is FNYEAQ. The CDR3 DNA is TGTGCCAGCAGCTTAGGTGTCGGGGGGACCCAGTACTTC. This gives the protein CASSLGVGGTQYF.

The CDR3, as DNA: TGTGCCATCAGTGAGTCGGCAGATAGCAATCAGCCCCAGCATTTT. As protein: CAISESADSNQPQHF. The rearrangement joins TRBV10-3 to TRBJ1-5; D remains ambiguous. V lost 0 bases, J lost 0 bases, and 6 bases lay in between. This CDR3 comprises 15 residues. Germline V gene lookup returns CDR1 ENHRY and CDR2 SYGVKD.

The rearrangement joins TRBV18 to TRBJ1-2; 8 bases are a match to TRBD1. The V gene end was trimmed by 6 bases and the J gene end by 4 bases; junction bases not matched to a gene: 10. CDR1 KGHSH and CDR2 LQKENI come from the germline V gene. This CDR3 is built from 15 residues. The CDR3 protein is CASSPGQEDSYGYTF. In DNA, the CDR3 is TGTGCCAGCTCCCCGGGACAGGAGGATAGCTATGGCTACACCTTC.

The chain employs TRBV7-9 and TRBJ1-5; 7 bases fit TRBD1. V dropped 0 bases and J dropped 2; count of bases not matched to a gene: 4. The CDR3 has 16 amino acids. Germline V gene data show CDR1 as SEHNR and CDR2 as FQNEAQ (reference sequence). The CDR3: CASSLARQGGNQPQHF. CDR3 coding DNA: TGTGCCAGCAGCTTAGCGAGGCAGGGGGGCAATCAGCCCCAGCATTTT.